This TCR beta chain was sequenced for a study of vaccination and CD4 T cells after COVID-19. Study-wide results and limits: Early post-infection timepoints were not included, and relatively few convalescent patients were studied.

This CDR3 has 13 amino acids. V was clipped by 10 bases and J by 0 bases, with 10 bases between them. CDR1 is LNHDA, CDR2 SQIVND, per germline (reference sequence). Treatment described: roughly nine-day PBMC culture with coronavirus spike peptide pools or control peptides (ViraFEST assay). ViraFEST used peptide pools to expand antigen-specific T cells, then sequenced TCRs. This clonotype has only a few counts. Its antigen is undetermined. The assay that was used to sequence DNA from cultured CD4+ T cells was the Oncomine TCR Beta short-read assay. CD4+ T cells were cultured, and genomic DNA was extracted from them. TCRdb reanalysed the PCR reads using MiXCR and keeps one entry per CDR3 protein. This sample has over 7,000 distinct CDR3 sequences, with less than 80% found just once.

The chain is built from TRBV19 and TRBJ1-3; D call uncertain. The source is a human donor with COVID-19. Sample: cultured CD4+ T cells from blood, taken after SARS-CoV-2 vaccination. In DNA, the CDR3 is TGTGCCACCAGCCGCGGCTCTGGAAACACCATATATTTT. It yields the protein CATSRGSGNTIYF. Variable domain in full (rest from reference TRBV19 and TRBJ1-3): DGGITQSPKYLFRKEGQNVTLSCEQNLNHDAMYWYRQDPGQGLRLIYYSQIVNDFQKGDIAEGYSVSREKKESFPLTVTSAQKNPTAFYLCATSRGSGNTIYFGEGSWLTVV.